The T cell receptor (beta chain) described here comes from a study of OX40 agonist ivuxolimab in advanced cancers. Whole-study results and caveats: Expansion of clones was among the lowest in partial responders at 0.1-3.0 mg/kg. Circulating CD4+ and CD8+ T cells showed clonal expansion by week 6 at 0.1 to 3.0 mg/kg. More expanded clones were seen, on average, in CD8+ T cells than in CD4+. What antigens the expanded peripheral T cells recognized was never established.

On this clone: Its antigen is not identified.

Libraries were prepared by immunoSEQ multiplex PCR; TCRdb keeps only in-frame clonotypes and omits some of them. The sample holds 50,000 to 60,000 clones, approximately 82% seen once. The CDR3 length is 14 residues. The V gene end was trimmed by 4 bases and the J gene end by 2 bases; junction bases not matched to a gene: 3. Germline assignment: CDR1 SGDLS and CDR2 YYNGEE. This receptor was taken from an adult with an advanced solid tumor such as melanoma, head and neck, liver or kidney cancer. The material was CD4+ or CD8+ T cells sorted from blood, obtained in a trial of the OX40 agonist ivuxolimab. V gene TRBV9 combines with J gene TRBJ2-7, with 10 bases lining up with TRBD1. The CDR3 sequence: CASSTGTGAYEQYF. CDR3 sequence (DNA): TGTGCCAGCAGCACCGGGACAGGGGCCTACGAGCAGTACTTC.